The T cell receptor (beta chain) described here comes from a study of cytomegalovirus exposure and HLA in healthy donors. As for the study in general: HLA-typed donors contributed some 85 million unique TCRs, which were held in an early data release.

As concerns this clone: What it recognizes is unknown.

The germline V and J ends were trimmed by 1 base and 5 bases, with 11 bases remaining between them. The V gene's germline CDR1 is LNHNV and CDR2 YYDKDF (reference sequence). CDR3 length: 15 residues. With 60 Vbeta and 13 Jbeta primers, the PCR was carried out. Here immunoSEQ multiplex PCR was the method, and the copy in TCRdb shows in-frame clones only, minus some. Of 100,000 to 120,000 clones in the sample, 70% to 85% are singletons; the top ten hold roughly 2.6%. Findings of the study overall: Common viral pathogens (according to a later analysis) appeared linked to several of the most significant clusters. Investigators reported fewer than 200 TCR beta chains as tied to cytomegalovirus.

The chain recombines TRBV15 with TRBJ1-4; maybe TRBD1 (6 bases). Sequencing was carried out using PBMCs. This TCR came from a woman aged 18-35 years in good health and CMV-seronegative. CDR3 bases: TGTGCCACCAGCAGAGGGACAGACAGCAATGAAAAACTGTTTTTT. It codes for CATSRGTDSNEKLFF.